A selection of T cell receptor beta chains follows, all from one sample in a study of blood T cell repertoires in COVID-19. Measured with immunoSEQ multiplex PCR; TCRdb has only the in-frame clones, and not every one. The sample has fewer than 90,000 clones; approximately 90% are singletons. Sequencing was done on a sample of peripheral blood. Receptor source: a human donor in a cohort sampled during active COVID-19. The CDR3 runs from the conserved cysteine through the conserved F or W. The order of the fields is J gene, D gene, V gene, clone size, CDR3 protein, CDR3 DNA. D genes are given only for firm matches. Expanded clones are given a class, and other clones once, few, many or no size at all.

j_gene: TRBJ2-7; d_gene: -; v_gene: TRBV3-1/TRBV3-2; abundance: -; CDR3aa: CASSQDAGLYEQYF; CDR3nt: TGTGCCAGCAGCCAAGATGCGGGTCTCTACGAGCAGTACTTC
j_gene: TRBJ1-5; d_gene: TRBD1; v_gene: TRBV12-3/TRBV12-4; abundance: -; CDR3aa: CASRQGLEPQHF; CDR3nt: TGTGCCAGTCGACAGGGGCTGGAACCCCAGCATTTT
j_gene: TRBJ1-2; d_gene: -; v_gene: TRBV3-1/TRBV3-2; abundance: -; CDR3aa: CASSQGYSTGYTF; CDR3nt: TGTGCCAGCAGCCAAGGATACAGTACAGGCTACACCTTC
j_gene: TRBJ2-1; d_gene: TRBD2; v_gene: TRBV6-6; abundance: -; CDR3aa: CASRAGLAAFNEQFF; CDR3nt: TGTGCCAGCAGGGCAGGGCTAGCGGCCTTTAATGAGCAGTTCTTC
j_gene: TRBJ2-3; d_gene: -; v_gene: TRBV10-2; abundance: few; CDR3aa: CASSRGIDTQYF; CDR3nt: TGCGCCAGCTCGAGAGGTATAGATACGCAGTATTTT
j_gene: TRBJ1-3; d_gene: TRBD1; v_gene: TRBV28; abundance: -; CDR3aa: CASSLGTGGLWDTIYF; CDR3nt: TGTGCCAGCAGTTTAGGGACAGGGGGCTTATGGGACACCATATATTTT
j_gene: TRBJ2-3; d_gene: TRBD2; v_gene: TRBV6-5; abundance: -; CDR3aa: CASRMTSGKTDTQYF; CDR3nt: TGTGCCAGCAGGATGACTAGCGGGAAAACAGATACGCAGTATTTT
j_gene: TRBJ2-5; d_gene: -; v_gene: TRBV6-5; abundance: -; CDR3aa: CASSSSAFAWETQYF; CDR3nt: TGTGCCAGCAGTAGTAGCGCTTTTGCGTGGGAGACCCAGTACTTC
j_gene: TRBJ2-1; d_gene: -; v_gene: TRBV3-1/TRBV3-2; abundance: -; CDR3aa: CASSPSRGSYNEQFF; CDR3nt: TGTGCCAGCAGCCCCTCAAGAGGATCCTACAATGAGCAGTTCTTC
j_gene: TRBJ2-5; d_gene: TRBD2; v_gene: TRBV11-2; abundance: -; CDR3aa: CASSLGWGGVQETQYF; CDR3nt: TGTGCCAGCAGCTTAGGCTGGGGGGGGGTCCAAGAGACCCAGTACTTC
j_gene: TRBJ2-3; d_gene: -; v_gene: TRBV6-1; abundance: -; CDR3aa: CASSELTSLITDTQYF; CDR3nt: TGTGCCAGCAGTGAACTGACTAGTCTAATCACAGATACGCAGTATTTT
j_gene: TRBJ2-7; d_gene: -; v_gene: TRBV28; abundance: -; CDR3aa: CASTSEGLGAYEQYF; CDR3nt: TGTGCCAGCACCTCCGAAGGGTTGGGGGCATACGAGCAGTACTTC
j_gene: TRBJ2-1; d_gene: TRBD2; v_gene: TRBV7-7; abundance: -; CDR3aa: CASSPTSEHFNEQFF; CDR3nt: TGTGCCAGCAGCCCCACTAGCGAACATTTCAATGAGCAGTTCTTC
j_gene: TRBJ2-1; d_gene: -; v_gene: TRBV9; abundance: -; CDR3aa: CASSVGAQLFF; CDR3nt: TGTGCCAGCAGCGTAGGGGCTCAGTTGTTCTTC
j_gene: TRBJ1-1; d_gene: -; v_gene: TRBV24-1; abundance: -; CDR3aa: CATSLRGGTEAFF; CDR3nt: TGTGCCACCAGCCTAAGAGGGGGCACTGAAGCTTTCTTT
j_gene: TRBJ1-6; d_gene: TRBD1; v_gene: TRBV6-5; abundance: -; CDR3aa: CASSYRDRNSPLHF; CDR3nt: TGTGCCAGCAGTTATCGGGACAGAAATTCACCCCTCCACTTT
j_gene: TRBJ2-1; d_gene: TRBD2; v_gene: TRBV10-1; abundance: -; CDR3aa: CASSPGLAGDREQFF; CDR3nt: TGCGCCAGCAGTCCGGGACTAGCGGGAGACAGGGAGCAGTTCTTC
j_gene: TRBJ2-3; d_gene: TRBD2; v_gene: TRBV15; abundance: -; CDR3aa: CATSRVATSGRKSTDTQYF; CDR3nt: TGTGCCACCAGCAGAGTAGCTACTAGCGGGAGAAAGAGCACAGATACGCAGTATTTT
j_gene: TRBJ2-1; d_gene: -; v_gene: TRBV2; abundance: -; CDR3aa: CASEVLNEQFF; CDR3nt: TGTGCCAGCGAGGTGTTGAATGAGCAGTTCTTC
j_gene: TRBJ2-5; d_gene: TRBD2; v_gene: TRBV2; abundance: -; CDR3aa: CASSGGGSETQYF; CDR3nt: TGTGCCAGCAGCGGGGGGGGTTCAGAGACCCAGTACTTC
j_gene: TRBJ1-1; d_gene: -; v_gene: TRBV7-3; abundance: -; CDR3aa: CASSSQMNTEAFF; CDR3nt: TGTGCCAGCAGCTCCCAGATGAACACTGAAGCTTTCTTT
j_gene: TRBJ2-7; d_gene: -; v_gene: TRBV6-5; abundance: -; CDR3aa: CASSPDRKSSYEQYF; CDR3nt: TGTGCCAGCAGTCCTGACAGGAAAAGCTCCTACGAGCAGTACTTC
j_gene: TRBJ1-6; d_gene: TRBD1; v_gene: TRBV27; abundance: once; CDR3aa: CASSPGTANSPLHF; CDR3nt: TGTGCCAGCAGTCCAGGGACAGCAAATTCACCCCTCCACTTT
j_gene: TRBJ2-1; d_gene: TRBD2; v_gene: TRBV7-6; abundance: -; CDR3aa: CASSFDPTSGSYNEQFF; CDR3nt: TGTGCCAGCAGCTTCGACCCGACTAGCGGCTCCTACAATGAGCAGTTCTTC
j_gene: TRBJ2-1; d_gene: -; v_gene: TRBV29-1; abundance: -; CDR3aa: CSVEGLAIRSYNEQFF; CDR3nt: TGCAGCGTTGAAGGCCTAGCGATACGCTCCTACAATGAGCAGTTCTTC
j_gene: TRBJ1-1; d_gene: -; v_gene: TRBV24-1; abundance: few; CDR3aa: CATRGLGGTEAFF; CDR3nt: TGTGCCACCAGGGGTTTGGGGGGGACTGAAGCTTTCTTT
j_gene: TRBJ1-3; d_gene: -; v_gene: TRBV19; abundance: -; CDR3aa: CASSPTVGNTIYF; CDR3nt: TGTGCCAGTAGCCCAACGGTGGGAAACACCATATATTTT
j_gene: TRBJ2-3; d_gene: -; v_gene: TRBV3-1/TRBV3-2; abundance: -; CDR3aa: CASRGGTQDTQYF; CDR3nt: TGTGCCAGCAGAGGCGGGACGCAGGATACGCAGTATTTT
j_gene: TRBJ2-1; d_gene: TRBD2; v_gene: TRBV10-3; abundance: -; CDR3aa: CATQAGGLNNEQFF; CDR3nt: TGTGCCACCCAAGCGGGAGGCCTTAACAATGAGCAGTTCTTC
j_gene: TRBJ1-1; d_gene: -; v_gene: TRBV7-9; abundance: -; CDR3aa: CASSLDGTLNTEAFF; CDR3nt: TGTGCCAGCAGCTTAGATGGGACATTGAACACTGAAGCTTTCTTT
j_gene: TRBJ2-2; d_gene: -; v_gene: TRBV5-4; abundance: -; CDR3aa: CASSFAGPSNTGELFF; CDR3nt: TGTGCCAGCAGCTTTGCGGGACCTTCGAACACCGGGGAGCTGTTTTTT
j_gene: TRBJ2-1; d_gene: TRBD1; v_gene: TRBV18; abundance: -; CDR3aa: CASSSLRDRGRDEQFF; CDR3nt: TGTGCCAGCTCAAGCCTCCGGGACAGGGGGCGCGATGAGCAGTTCTTC
j_gene: TRBJ2-7; d_gene: TRBD2; v_gene: TRBV4-1; abundance: -; CDR3aa: CASSQFVTSGGRVEQYF; CDR3nt: TGCGCCAGCAGCCAATTCGTAACTAGCGGAGGGAGGGTCGAGCAGTACTTC
j_gene: TRBJ1-2; d_gene: -; v_gene: TRBV2; abundance: -; CDR3aa: CASSELVGSYGYTF; CDR3nt: TGTGCCAGCAGTGAATTGGTTGGGAGCTATGGCTACACCTTC
j_gene: TRBJ1-2; d_gene: -; v_gene: TRBV4-1; abundance: few; CDR3aa: CASSQVVMDSYGYTF; CDR3nt: TGCGCCAGCAGCCAAGTGGTCATGGACAGCTATGGCTACACCTTC
j_gene: TRBJ1-1; d_gene: -; v_gene: TRBV6-5; abundance: -; CDR3aa: CASTLNRVYTEAFF; CDR3nt: TGTGCCAGCACCCTTAACAGGGTATACACTGAAGCTTTCTTT
j_gene: TRBJ1-2; d_gene: TRBD1; v_gene: TRBV27; abundance: -; CDR3aa: CASSLSGGTGYGYTF; CDR3nt: TGTGCCAGCAGTTTATCGGGGGGGACAGGCTATGGCTACACCTTC
j_gene: TRBJ1-4; d_gene: -; v_gene: TRBV5-1; abundance: once; CDR3aa: CASSLAGGIANEKLFF; CDR3nt: TGCGCCAGCAGCTTGGCGGGGGGTATTGCTAATGAAAAACTGTTTTTT
j_gene: TRBJ1-6; d_gene: TRBD1; v_gene: TRBV6-2/TRBV6-3; abundance: once; CDR3aa: CASSYPSRQGDNSPLHF; CDR3nt: TGTGCCAGCAGTTACCCGAGTCGACAGGGGGACAATTCACCCCTCCACTTT
j_gene: TRBJ2-7; d_gene: TRBD1; v_gene: TRBV6-6; abundance: -; CDR3aa: CASSPDRGLGQYF; CDR3nt: TGTGCCAGCAGCCCGGACAGGGGTCTAGGGCAGTACTTC